The clone carrying this T cell receptor (beta chain) appeared a few times. What it recognizes is unknown. Described time point: pre-sensitization, week 0. This sample's treatment: therapeutic diphenylcyclopropenone sensitization with weekly scalp DPC. The study used a library that attached unique molecular identifiers to individual cDNA molecules. TCRdb independently ran MiXCR on the RACE reads; one entry per CDR3 protein. The top ten hold roughly 3% of the sample, which has 180,000 or so distinct CDR3 sequences, approximately 31% seen once. V was clipped by 5 bases and J by 3 bases; unmatched bases: 3. CDR1 MDHEN and CDR2 SYDVKM come from the germline V gene. The CDR3 runs 14 residues. These data are taken from a study of human T cells and chemical hapten exposure. About the study: Patients, chiefly female, had alopecia areata, totalis or universalis. Study-level findings and limits: There was no change with DPC sensitization in TCRs above 1 in 1000 frequency. A positive correlation with patch test score was shown by PT1 expanded TCR counts.

This receptor was obtained from a woman in her 30s with alopecia areata. Some clones in this sample may be carry-over from other donors' samples. The rearrangement joins TRBV28 to TRBJ2-3; 9 bases agree with TRBD1. The sample consisted of whole blood, taken in connection with sensitization to the hapten diphenylcyclopropenone (DPC). CDR3 sequence (DNA): TGTGCCAGCAGTACGGGACAGGGAACAGATACGCAGTATTTT. Translated, it gives CASSTGQGTDTQYF.